This TCR beta chain derives from a study of blood T cell repertoires in COVID-19. Across the whole study: Nucleic acid was either cDNA or gDNA, and it came from T cells, B-cell-depleted T cells, or PBMCs.

In the original workflow: Reference gene primers were amplified, and this amplification served to estimate nucleated cell counts. Clones were sequenced by immunoSEQ multiplex PCR, and TCRdb holds only the in-frame ones, with some missing. V and J calls and clone size follow that table, whereas D and trimming were derived from the DNA. Of more than 65,000 clones listed, more than 65% are singletons. Input material: peripheral blood. The sequence came from a woman aged 45-59 years with acute or convalescent COVID-19.

In DNA form, the CDR3 reads TGTGCCTGGACTACCGGGGGGCGGTCTTCATATGATACGCAGTATTTT. Translated: CAWTTGGRSSYDTQYF. The rearrangement uses TRBV30 and TRBJ2-3; perhaps TRBD2 as D (7 bases). The CDR3 spans 16 residues. Looked up from germline, CDR1 is GTSNPN and CDR2 is SVGIG (reference sequence). V was trimmed by 4 bases and J by 6 bases, leaving 23 bases between them. The full variable domain, rest sourced from reference TRBV30 and TRBJ2-3, is SQTIHQWPATLVQPVGSPLSLECTVEGTSNPNLYWYRQAAGRGLQLLFYSVGIGQISSEVPQNLSASRPQDRQFILSSKKLLLSDSGFYLCAWTTGGRSSYDTQYFGPGTRLTVL.